This T cell receptor (beta chain) was found in a study of T cell responses to AZD1222 COVID-19 vaccine. Remarks on this clone: Its cognate antigen is unknown.

Whole-study results and caveats: Just a handful of AZD1222 recipients tested seropositive at baseline.

Analysis merged second doses at about 4 or about 12 weeks. TCRdb's table, derived via immunoSEQ multiplex PCR, lists solely in-frame clones and lacks some. This sample has about 56,000 clones, with over 70% found just once. This receptor was identified in an adult who received the AZD1222 COVID-19 vaccine. Sequencing used peripheral blood, obtained 28 days after the second AZD1222 dose.

CDR3: CASSFDRQETQYF. CDR3 in DNA: TGTGCCAGCAGCTTTGACAGGCAAGAGACCCAGTACTTC. The chain combines TRBV7-2 with TRBJ2-5; the D gene is possibly TRBD1 (6 bases). V dropped 3 bases and J dropped 2 bases, with 7 bases sitting between them. Germline V gene data show CDR1 as SGHTA and CDR2 as FQGNSA. The CDR3 contains 13 residues. Full variable domain (outside the CDR3, taken from reference TRBV7-2 and TRBJ2-5): GAGVSQSPSNKVTEKGKDVELRCDPISGHTALYWYRQSLGQGLEFLIYFQGNSAPDKSGLPSDRFSAERTGGSVSTLTIQRTQQEDSAVYLCASSFDRQETQYFGPGTRLLVL.